This entry describes one T cell receptor (beta chain). The data belong to a study of cytomegalovirus exposure and HLA in healthy donors. Across the study: The same platform used for the 650 to 700 first-cohort repertoires was also used for the 120 or so validation repertoires, as a later analysis reported.

Sequencing used immunoSEQ multiplex PCR; TCRdb keeps in-frame clones, though not all of them. The sample has around 130,000 clones; roughly nine tenths are singletons. The CDR3 contains 13 residues. Germline V gives CDR1 SNHLY, CDR2 FYNNEI. V lost 4 bases, J lost 9 bases, and 16 bases lay in between. The TCR sequence derives from a man in his thirties or forties in good health and CMV-seronegative. The sequenced sample consisted of PBMCs. V is TRBV2 and J is TRBJ2-7; D perhaps matches TRBD1 (5 bases). The CDR3 nucleotides are TGTGCCAGCAGTGGACAGTTTTCCCCTATGCAGTACTTC. Translating it yields CASSGQFSPMQYF.